Below are 27 T cell receptor beta chains sequenced from a single sample in a study of shared clonotypes between healthy human individuals. The assay was immunoSEQ multiplex PCR, and TCRdb's table has in-frame clones only and misses some. The table includes 450,000 or so clones, 75% to 80% detected once. Sequencing was performed on PBMCs. The source of these receptors is a woman aged 40 to 50 in good health. Some clones in this sample may be carry-over from other donors' samples.

The V gene is TRBV28, the J gene TRBJ2-7, with TRBD1 matching over 8 bases. Trimming cost V 3 bases and J 0 bases; bases outside gene matches: 4. Germline values: CDR1 MDHEN, CDR2 SYDVKM. The CDR3 runs to 15 residues. The chain's CDR3 is CASSLRTGLSYEQYF. In DNA, the CDR3 is TGTGCCAGCAGTTTGAGGACAGGGCTCTCCTACGAGCAGTACTTC.

The J gene is TRBJ2-1, the V gene TRBV14; 12 bases match TRBD2. Germline-derived CDR1 and CDR2 are SGHDN and FVKESK. The CDR3 has 15 amino acids. V trimming: 2 bases; J trimming: 7 bases; junction bases outside the gene matches: 3. For the CDR3, the DNA is TGTGCCAGCAGCCAAAGACTAGCGGGAGATAATGAGCAGTTCTTC. Encoded protein: CASSQRLAGDNEQFF.

The chain carries TRBV4-2 and TRBJ2-1, with D uncertain. Germline CDR1 reads LGHNA; CDR2 reads YNFKEQ. The V and J ends lost 0 bases and 9 bases respectively, with 12 bases between them. The length of the CDR3 is 14 residues. CDR3: CASSQDSWQSEQFF. CDR3 nucleotides: TGTGCCAGCAGCCAAGATAGTTGGCAAAGTGAGCAGTTCTTC.

The V gene is TRBV28, the J gene TRBJ1-2, with D perhaps matching TRBD1 (6 bases). The CDR3 spans 14 residues. Germline CDR1 reads MDHEN; CDR2 reads SYDVKM. V was clipped by 7 bases and J by 2 bases, with 14 bases between them. The CDR3 DNA reads as TGTGCCAGCACATCAAGGCAGGGGAACTATGGCTACACCTTC. Translating gives CASTSRQGNYGYTF.

This rearrangement joins TRBV4-1 to TRBJ2-5, with TRBD2 matching 10 bases. V trimming: 4 bases; J trimming: 3 bases; junction bases outside the gene matches: 2. CDR3 length: 14 amino acids. Germline V gene data show CDR1 as MGHRA and CDR2 as YSYEKL. CDR3 DNA sequence: TGCGCCAGCAGCCTCGGACTAGCGGAAGAGACCCAGTACTTC. Protein sequence: CASSLGLAEETQYF.

The rearrangement uses TRBV7-8 and TRBJ2-7, with TRBD1 as a possible D gene (6 bases). V gave up 0 bases and J gave up 1 base, with 16 bases separating them. Germline lookup yields CDR1 SGHVS and CDR2 FQNEAQ. This CDR3 spans 17 amino acids. The CDR3 DNA follows: TGTGCCAGCAGCTTAGCAGTTTGGCAGGGGCCTTCCTACGAGCAGTACTTC. Its translation: CASSLAVWQGPSYEQYF.

The genes are TRBV10-1 and TRBJ2-1, with 16 bases identical to TRBD2. The CDR3 is 19 residues long. V dropped 9 bases and J dropped 0; count of bases not matched to a gene: 11. CDR1 and CDR2 from the germline V gene are WNHNN and SYGVQD (reference sequence). The CDR3 nucleotides are TGCGCCAGTCACCCGGGACTAGCGGGAGGGCACCTCTCCTACAATGAGCAGTTCTTC. It encodes CASHPGLAGGHLSYNEQFF.

Details on this clone: At the DNA level, this CDR3 is encoded by other sequences in the same sample as well. The V call is TRBV18, the J call TRBJ2-6; 7 positions match TRBD2. This CDR3 is 15 amino acids long. The V and J ends lost 3 bases and 1 base, in that order; junction bases with no gene match: 0. Germline assignment: CDR1 KGHSH and CDR2 LQKENI. CDR3 nucleotides: TGTGCCAGCTCACCGGGAGGGTCTGGGGCCAACGTCCTGACTTTC. Translation gives CASSPGGSGANVLTF.

In DNA, the CDR3 is TGTGCCACACCCGGGGCTAGCGGGAGGTCCTACGAGCAGTACTTC. This encodes CATPGASGRSYEQYF. V and J are TRBV7-7 and TRBJ2-7; TRBD2 aligns across 11 bases. The V segment lost 10 bases and the J segment 1 base; nucleotides outside the gene matches: 9. The CDR3 length is 15 residues. In germline, CDR1 is SSHAT, CDR2 FNYEAQ (reference sequence).

With regard to this clone: This likely reflects a read error, since a far larger clone is one base away. The CDR3 nucleotides are TGTGCCAACAGCTTCTCCTACAATGAGCAGTTCTTC. Residues: CANSFSYNEQFF. This chain links TRBV11-2 with TRBJ2-1; D not resolved. CDR1 is SGHAT and CDR2 is FQNNGV in the germline V gene. The CDR3 spans 12 residues.

The sample holds one count of this clone. The chain has TRBV6-1 and TRBJ2-1; 10 nucleotides align to TRBD2. Trimming cost V 10 bases and J 4 bases; bases outside gene matches: 10. The CDR3 has 15 amino acids. CDR1 and CDR2 (germline): MNHNS, SASEGT. The CDR3 nucleotides are TGTGCCACCTCGAAGGTAGCGGGAGGATACAATGAGCAGTTCTTC. Protein: CATSKVAGGYNEQFF.

The chain combines TRBV11-2 with TRBJ2-7, with D perhaps assigned TRBD1 or TRBD2 (5 bases each). V was shortened by 4 bases and J by 6 bases, with 16 bases between the two germline ends. CDR1 and CDR2 (germline): SGHAT, FQNNGV. This CDR3 comprises 14 residues. CDR3 sequence (DNA): TGTGCCAGCAGCTGGGGCGCGGGCCTCCTCGAGCAGTACTTC. The encoded protein is CASSWGAGLLEQYF.

About this clone itself: This probably arose from a read error, given a far larger clone one base away. Other DNA sequences in the sample encode the same CDR3. The chain joins TRBV30 to TRBJ1-4, with D possibly TRBD1 on 6 matching bases. Germline lookup yields CDR1 GTSNPN and CDR2 SVGIG (reference sequence). The CDR3 totals 16 residues. DNA for the CDR3: TGTGCCTGGAGTGCCATTCCACAGGGATCTAATGAAAAGCTGTTTTTT. Its translation is CAWSAIPQGSNEKLFF. The variable domain in full, completed from reference TRBV30 and TRBJ1-4, reads SQTIHQWPATLVQPVGSPLSLECTVEGTSNPNLYWYRQAAGRGLQLLFYSVGIGQISSEVPQNLSASRPQDRQFILSSKKLLLSDSGFYLCAWSAIPQGSNEKLFFGSGTQLSVL.

The chain joins TRBV9 to TRBJ2-7, with D unclear. The germline V gene has CDR1 SGDLS and CDR2 YYNGEE. V lost 0 bases and J lost 3, with 10 bases in between. The CDR3 length is 14 residues. CDR3 in amino acids: CASSVGGVNYEQYF. In nucleotides, the CDR3 is TGTGCCAGCAGCGTAGGTGGGGTCAACTACGAGCAGTACTTC.

On this clone: This could be a read error, since a much larger clone is one nucleotide away. The gene calls are TRBV25-1 and TRBJ1-5, with D possibly being TRBD1 (5 bases). Trimming left V 5 bases short and J 4 bases short, with 12 bases between. Germline-derived CDR1 and CDR2 are MGHDK and SYGVNS. The CDR3 runs 14 residues. The CDR3 coding sequence is TGTGCCAGCAGTTACGGGACGGAGAATCAGCCCCAGCATTTT. It codes for CASSYGTENQPQHF.

The chain employs TRBV20-1 and TRBJ1-5; tentative D call: TRBD1 (5 bases). Trimming removed 6 bases from V and 7 bases from J, with 10 bases in between. This CDR3 comprises 11 residues. The germline CDR1 and CDR2 sequences are DFQATT and SNEGSKA (reference sequence). In DNA form, the CDR3 reads TGCAGTGCAAGGGGAGACCAGCCCCAGCATTTT. Translating it yields CSARGDQPQHF.

The chain joins TRBV28 to TRBJ2-3; possible D gene TRBD1, 6 bases. The germline V gene encodes CDR1 MDHEN and CDR2 SYDVKM. The CDR3 sequence is 14 residues long. Between the trimmed V and J ends, which lost 3 bases and 6 bases, there was a span of 13 bases. Here the CDR3 DNA reads TGTGCCAGCAGTTTTGGGGGCCGGAGGGATACGCAGTATTTT. It specifies CASSFGGRRDTQYF.

DNA for the CDR3: TGTGCCAGCAATCCGACTAGCGGGAGAACCTACGAGCAGTACTTC. Encoded protein: CASNPTSGRTYEQYF. J is TRBJ2-7 and V is TRBV2, with 12 bases lining up with TRBD2. Trimming at V came to 7 bases and at J to 2 bases, leaving 6 bases not matched to a gene. The CDR3 runs 15 residues. The germline V gene has CDR1 SNHLY and CDR2 FYNNEI.

Comments on this clone: This may be a read error: a much more frequent sequence differs by one nucleotide. At the DNA level, this CDR3 is encoded by other sequences in the same sample as well. The chain carries TRBV7-2 and TRBJ2-5; 7 bases are a match to TRBD2. The CDR3 sequence is 15 residues long. The V gene's germline CDR1 is SGHTA and CDR2 FQGNSA. With V trimmed by 4 bases and J by 1 base, 6 bases remained unmatched. In DNA, the CDR3 is TGTGCCAGCAGCTGGGGCCCTAGCGGCCAAGAGACCCAGTACTTC. Translating it yields CASSWGPSGQETQYF.

V gene TRBV2 combines with J gene TRBJ2-7; 10 nucleotides line up with TRBD1. V lost 5 bases and J lost 7; bases outside the gene matches: 5. Germline values: CDR1 SNHLY, CDR2 FYNNEI. This CDR3 is built from 13 residues. CDR3 sequence reads: CASSWTGGGEQYF. CDR3 nucleotide sequence: TGTGCCAGCAGTTGGACAGGGGGTGGGGAGCAGTACTTC.

The chain has TRBV18 and TRBJ2-5; 7 bases agree with TRBD1. CDR3 length: 15 residues. Unmatched junction bases numbered 7, after V lost 6 bases and J lost 0 bases. The V gene's germline CDR1 is KGHSH and CDR2 LQKENI. CDR3 loop: CASSPTQGNQETQYF. Written as DNA, the CDR3 is TGTGCCAGCTCTCCCACACAGGGGAACCAAGAGACCCAGTACTTC.

The chain has TRBV5-1 and TRBJ1-1; 7 bases agree with TRBD1. CDR3 length: 13 residues. Trimming at V came to 7 bases and at J to 0 bases, leaving 3 bases not matched to a gene. Germline-derived CDR1 and CDR2 are SGHRS and YFSETQ. Here the CDR3 DNA reads TGCGCCAGCTACAGGGGCCTGAACACTGAAGCTTTCTTT. Translated: CASYRGLNTEAFF.

The chain recombines TRBV11-2 with TRBJ1-5; D unclear. From germline, CDR1 is SGHAT and CDR2 FQNNGV. V was pared by 5 bases and J by 4 bases, with 9 bases between. The CDR3 runs 13 residues. The CDR3 sequence: CASSAGLNQPQHF. The CDR3 region has the DNA TGTGCCAGCAGCGCCGGCCTTAATCAGCCCCAGCATTTT. Supplemented by reference TRBV11-2 and TRBJ1-5, the full variable domain reads EAGVAQSPRYKIIEKRQSVAFWCNPISGHATLYWYQQILGQGPKLLIQFQNNGVVDDSQLPKDRFSAERLKGVDSTLKIQPAKLEDSAVYLCASSAGLNQPQHFGDGTRLSIL.

The chain employs TRBV9 and TRBJ2-5; D might be TRBD2 (7 bases). Germline V gene lookup returns CDR1 SGDLS and CDR2 YYNGEE. The CDR3 contains 16 residues. V gave up 0 bases and J gave up 5 bases, with 17 bases separating them. For the CDR3, the DNA is TGTGCCAGCAGCGTAGGAAGTGCGGGGGCCTCGGAGACCCAGTACTTC. Translating gives CASSVGSAGASETQYF.

The V and J genes are TRBV6-6 and TRBJ2-7, with 9 bases that match TRBD2. Germline trimming cut 7 bases from V and 7 bases from J; bases unmatched to any gene: 5. The V gene's germline CDR1 is MNHNY and CDR2 SVGAGI (reference sequence). The CDR3 totals 12 residues. CDR3 amino acids: CASMASGVEQYF. In nucleotides, the CDR3 is TGTGCCAGCATGGCTAGCGGGGTTGAGCAGTACTTC.

This clone came up a few times. CDR3 region: CASSYGAPGSEKLFF. CDR3 nucleotide sequence: TGTGCCAGCAGTTACGGGGCCCCGGGGAGTGAAAAACTGTTTTTT. The chain employs TRBV6-6 and TRBJ1-4, with D perhaps TRBD1 (5 bases). The V end was cut by 2 bases, the J end by 7 bases, with 14 bases between. Germline loops: CDR1 MNHNY, CDR2 SVGAGI (reference sequence). This CDR3 spans 15 amino acids.

Concerning this clone: With only one base between it and a far larger clone, this is likely a read error. The V gene is TRBV29-1, the J gene TRBJ2-5, with TRBD2 as a possible D gene (6 bases). CDR1 is SQVTM, CDR2 ANQGSEA, per germline. Trimming pared 2 bases from V and 9 bases from J, leaving 13 bases between. The CDR3 has 12 amino acids. The CDR3 loop reads CSVEWGDGAQYF. The CDR3 bases are TGCAGCGTTGAATGGGGGGACGGGGCCCAGTACTTC.